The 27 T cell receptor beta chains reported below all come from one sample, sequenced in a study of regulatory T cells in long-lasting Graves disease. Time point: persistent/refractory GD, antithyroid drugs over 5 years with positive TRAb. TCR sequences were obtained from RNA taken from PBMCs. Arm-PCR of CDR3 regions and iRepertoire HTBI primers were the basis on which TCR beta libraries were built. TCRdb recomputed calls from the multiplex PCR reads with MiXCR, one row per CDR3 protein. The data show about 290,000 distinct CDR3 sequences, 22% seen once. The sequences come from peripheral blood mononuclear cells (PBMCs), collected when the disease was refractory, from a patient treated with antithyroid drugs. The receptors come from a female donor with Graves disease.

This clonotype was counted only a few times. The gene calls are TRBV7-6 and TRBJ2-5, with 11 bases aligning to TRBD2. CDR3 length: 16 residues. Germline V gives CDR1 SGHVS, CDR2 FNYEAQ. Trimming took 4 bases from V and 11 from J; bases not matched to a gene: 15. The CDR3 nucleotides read TGTGCCAGCAGCTCAGATTTAGCGGGAGGGCCGGGGGAGCAGTACTTC. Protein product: CASSSDLAGGPGEQYF. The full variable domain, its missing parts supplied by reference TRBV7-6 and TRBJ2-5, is GAGVSQSPRYKVTKRGQDVALRCDPISGHVSLYWYRQALGQGPEFLTYFNYEAQQDKSGLPNDRFSAERPEGSISTLTIQRTEQRDSAMYRCASSSDLAGGPGEQYFGPGTRLLVL.

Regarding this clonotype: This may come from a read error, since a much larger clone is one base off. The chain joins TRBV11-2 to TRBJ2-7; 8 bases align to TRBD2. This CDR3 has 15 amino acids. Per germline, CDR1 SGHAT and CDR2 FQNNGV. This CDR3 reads CVSSLETSANYEQYF. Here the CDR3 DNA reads TGTGTCAGCAGCTTAGAGACTAGCGCGAACTACGAGCAGTACTTC.

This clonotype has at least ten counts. CDR3 amino acids: CASSEEYEQYF. The DNA of the CDR3 is TGTGCCAGCAGTGAAGAGTACGAGCAGTACTTC. This rearrangement joins TRBV2 to TRBJ2-7; D is unresolved. Between the trimmed V and J ends, which lost 1 base and 4 bases, there was a span of 2 bases. This CDR3 has 11 amino acids. Germline values: CDR1 SNHLY, CDR2 FYNNEI.

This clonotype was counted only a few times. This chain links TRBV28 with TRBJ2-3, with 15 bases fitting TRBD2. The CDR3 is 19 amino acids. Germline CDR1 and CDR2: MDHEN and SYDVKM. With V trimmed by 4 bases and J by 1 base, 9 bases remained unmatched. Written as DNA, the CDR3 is TGTGCCAGCAGTTCCCCAGGACTAGCGGGAGGGCTCGGCACAGATACGCAGTATTTT. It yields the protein CASSSPGLAGGLGTDTQYF.

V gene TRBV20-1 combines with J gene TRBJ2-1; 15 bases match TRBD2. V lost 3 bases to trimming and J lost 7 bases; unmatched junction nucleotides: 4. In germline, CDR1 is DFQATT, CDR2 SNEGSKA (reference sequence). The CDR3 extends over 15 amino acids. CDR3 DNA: TGCAGTGCTAGGGGGGGACTAGCGGGAGGAAATGAGCAGTTCTTC. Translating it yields CSARGGLAGGNEQFF.

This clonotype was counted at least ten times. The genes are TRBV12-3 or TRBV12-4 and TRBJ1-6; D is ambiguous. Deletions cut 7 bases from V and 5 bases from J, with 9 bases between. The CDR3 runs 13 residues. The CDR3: CASTPGDNSPLHF. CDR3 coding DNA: TGTGCCAGCACCCCGGGAGATAATTCACCCCTCCACTTT.

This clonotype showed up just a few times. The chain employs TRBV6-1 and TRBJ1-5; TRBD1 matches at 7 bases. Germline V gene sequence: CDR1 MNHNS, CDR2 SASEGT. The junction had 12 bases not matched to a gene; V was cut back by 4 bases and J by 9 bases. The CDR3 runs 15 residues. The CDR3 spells CASSVREEGARPQHF. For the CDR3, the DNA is TGTGCCAGCAGTGTCCGGGAGGAGGGGGCGCGGCCCCAGCATTTT.

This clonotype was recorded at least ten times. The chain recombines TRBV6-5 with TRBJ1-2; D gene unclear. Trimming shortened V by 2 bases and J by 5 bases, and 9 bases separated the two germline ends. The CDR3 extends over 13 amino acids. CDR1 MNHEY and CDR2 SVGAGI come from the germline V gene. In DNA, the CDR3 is TGTGCCAGCAGTTACGAGGCACCGTATGGCTACACCTTC. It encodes CASSYEAPYGYTF.

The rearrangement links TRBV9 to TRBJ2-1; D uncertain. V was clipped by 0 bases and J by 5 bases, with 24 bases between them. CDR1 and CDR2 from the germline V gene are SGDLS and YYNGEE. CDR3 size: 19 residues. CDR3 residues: CASSVDALGGSPLNNEQFF. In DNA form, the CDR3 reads TGTGCCAGCAGCGTAGACGCCCTAGGTGGTTCCCCTCTCAACAATGAGCAGTTCTTC.

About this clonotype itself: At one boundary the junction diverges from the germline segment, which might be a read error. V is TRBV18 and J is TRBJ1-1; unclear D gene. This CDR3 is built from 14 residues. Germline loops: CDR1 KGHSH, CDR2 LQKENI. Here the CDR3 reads CAGSPRTVNTEAFF. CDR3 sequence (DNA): TGTGCCGGCTCACCGAGGACGGTGAACACTGAAGCTTTCTTT.

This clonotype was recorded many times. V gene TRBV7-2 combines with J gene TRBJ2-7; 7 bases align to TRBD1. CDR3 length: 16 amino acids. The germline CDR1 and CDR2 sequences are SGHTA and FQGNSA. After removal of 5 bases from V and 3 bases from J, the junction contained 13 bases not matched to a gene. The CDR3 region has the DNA TGTGCCAGCAGCCCCAGGACAGGCAGGATGGGCTACGAGCAGTACTTC. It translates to CASSPRTGRMGYEQYF.

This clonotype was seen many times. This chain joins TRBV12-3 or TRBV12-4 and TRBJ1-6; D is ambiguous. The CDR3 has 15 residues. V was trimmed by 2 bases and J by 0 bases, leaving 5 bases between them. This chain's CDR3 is CASSLQSSYNSPLHF. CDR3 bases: TGTGCCAGCAGTTTACAGAGCTCCTATAATTCACCCCTCCACTTT.

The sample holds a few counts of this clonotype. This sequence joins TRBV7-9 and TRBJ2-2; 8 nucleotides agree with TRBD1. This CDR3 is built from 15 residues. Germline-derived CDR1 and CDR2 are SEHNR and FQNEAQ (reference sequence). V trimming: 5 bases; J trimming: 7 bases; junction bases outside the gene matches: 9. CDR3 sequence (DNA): TGTGCCAGCAGCGGCAGGGACAGGAACGACGGGGAGCTGTTTTTT. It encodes CASSGRDRNDGELFF.

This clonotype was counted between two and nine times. The CDR3 loop is CASSLAKDGNQPQHF. DNA of the CDR3: TGTGCCAGCAGCTTGGCCAAGGACGGAAATCAGCCCCAGCATTTT. The rearrangement joins TRBV5-6 to TRBJ1-5; D gene uncertain. Trimming took off 0 bases at V and 4 bases at J, with 11 bases between the two ends. The CDR3 is 15 amino acids. Germline CDR1 is SGHDT and CDR2 is YYEEEE.

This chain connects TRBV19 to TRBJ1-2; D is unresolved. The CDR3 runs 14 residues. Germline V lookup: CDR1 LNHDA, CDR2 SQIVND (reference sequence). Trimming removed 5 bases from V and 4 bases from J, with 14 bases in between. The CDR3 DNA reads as TGTGCCAGTAGTCCCGGACCTGTGGGCTATGGCTACACCTTC. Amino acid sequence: CASSPGPVGYGYTF.

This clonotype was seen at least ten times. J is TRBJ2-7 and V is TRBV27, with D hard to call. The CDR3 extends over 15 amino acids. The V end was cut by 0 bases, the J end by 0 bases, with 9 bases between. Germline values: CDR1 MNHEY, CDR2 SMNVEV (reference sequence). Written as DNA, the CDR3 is TGTGCCAGCAGTTTATCGGCTGAGCACTCCTACGAGCAGTACTTC. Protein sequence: CASSLSAEHSYEQYF.

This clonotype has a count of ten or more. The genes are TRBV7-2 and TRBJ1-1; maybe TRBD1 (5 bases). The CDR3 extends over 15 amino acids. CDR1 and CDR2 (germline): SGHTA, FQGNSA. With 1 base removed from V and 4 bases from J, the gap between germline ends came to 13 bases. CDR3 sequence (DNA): TGTGCCAGCAGCTTAGTGCAGGGTTGGAGCACTGAAGCTTTCTTT. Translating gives CASSLVQGWSTEAFF. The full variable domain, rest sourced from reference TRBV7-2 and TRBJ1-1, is GAGVSQSPSNKVTEKGKDVELRCDPISGHTALYWYRQSLGQGLEFLIYFQGNSAPDKSGLPSDRFSAERTGGSVSTLTIQRTQQEDSAVYLCASSLVQGWSTEAFFGQGTRLTVV.

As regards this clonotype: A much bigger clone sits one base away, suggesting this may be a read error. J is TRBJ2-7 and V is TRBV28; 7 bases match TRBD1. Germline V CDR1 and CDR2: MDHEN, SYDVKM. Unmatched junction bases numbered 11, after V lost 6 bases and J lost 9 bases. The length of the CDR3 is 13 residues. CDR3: CASSLTRQGAQYF. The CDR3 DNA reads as TGTGCCAGCAGCCTCACACGACAGGGCGCGCAGTACTTC.

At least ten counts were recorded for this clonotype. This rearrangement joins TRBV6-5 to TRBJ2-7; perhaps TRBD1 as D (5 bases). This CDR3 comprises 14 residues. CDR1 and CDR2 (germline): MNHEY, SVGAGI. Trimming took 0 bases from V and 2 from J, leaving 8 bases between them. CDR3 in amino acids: CASSYSKGTYEQYF. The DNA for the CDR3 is TGTGCCAGCAGTTACTCGAAGGGGACCTACGAGCAGTACTTC.

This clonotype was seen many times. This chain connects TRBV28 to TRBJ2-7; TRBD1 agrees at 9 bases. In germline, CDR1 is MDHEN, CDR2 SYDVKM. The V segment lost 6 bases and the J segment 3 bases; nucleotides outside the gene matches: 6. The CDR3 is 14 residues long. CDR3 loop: CASRGPGQGYEQYF. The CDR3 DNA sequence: TGTGCCAGCAGGGGCCCGGGACAGGGCTACGAGCAGTACTTC.

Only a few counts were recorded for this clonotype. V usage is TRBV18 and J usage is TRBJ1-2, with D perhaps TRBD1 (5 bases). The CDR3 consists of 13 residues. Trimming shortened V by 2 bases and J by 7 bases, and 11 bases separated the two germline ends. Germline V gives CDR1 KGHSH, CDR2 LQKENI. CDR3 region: CASSPTGLRGYTF. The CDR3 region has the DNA TGTGCCAGCTCACCAACGGGACTCCGTGGCTACACCTTC.

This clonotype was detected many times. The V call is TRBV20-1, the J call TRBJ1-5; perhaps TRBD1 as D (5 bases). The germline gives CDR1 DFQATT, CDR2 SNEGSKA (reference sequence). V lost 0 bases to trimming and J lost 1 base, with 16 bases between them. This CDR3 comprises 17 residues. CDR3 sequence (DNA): TGCAGTGCTAGAGAGGGGCTTACTGGGAGAAGCAATCAGCCCCAGCATTTT. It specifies CSAREGLTGRSNQPQHF.

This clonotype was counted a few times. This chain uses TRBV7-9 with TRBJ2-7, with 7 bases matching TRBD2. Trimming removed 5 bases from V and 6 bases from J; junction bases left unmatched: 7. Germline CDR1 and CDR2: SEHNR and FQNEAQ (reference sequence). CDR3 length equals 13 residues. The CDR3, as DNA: TGTGCCAGCAGCCCACCCACTAGCGCCGAGCAGTACTTC. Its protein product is CASSPPTSAEQYF.

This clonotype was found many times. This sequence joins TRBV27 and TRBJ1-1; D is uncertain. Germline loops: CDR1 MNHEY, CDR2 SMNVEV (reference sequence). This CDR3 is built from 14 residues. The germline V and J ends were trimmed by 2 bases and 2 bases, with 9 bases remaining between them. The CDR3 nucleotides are TGTGCCAGCAGTTTAGCCGGGCAAAACACTGAAGCTTTCTTT. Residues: CASSLAGQNTEAFF.

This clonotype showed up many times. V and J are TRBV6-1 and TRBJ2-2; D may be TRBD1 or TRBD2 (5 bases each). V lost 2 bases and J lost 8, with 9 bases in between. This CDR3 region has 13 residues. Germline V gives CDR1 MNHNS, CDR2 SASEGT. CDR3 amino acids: CASSELGEGELFF. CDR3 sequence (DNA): TGTGCCAGCAGTGAATTGGGGGAGGGGGAGCTGTTTTTT.

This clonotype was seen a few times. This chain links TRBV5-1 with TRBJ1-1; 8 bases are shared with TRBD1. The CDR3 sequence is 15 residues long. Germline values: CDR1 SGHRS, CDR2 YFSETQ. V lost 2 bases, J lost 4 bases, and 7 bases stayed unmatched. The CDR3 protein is CASSFTGGLGTEAFF. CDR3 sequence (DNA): TGCGCCAGCAGCTTTACAGGGGGTCTTGGCACTGAAGCTTTCTTT. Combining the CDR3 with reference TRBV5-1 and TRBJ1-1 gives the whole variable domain KAGVTQTPRYLIKTRGQQVTLSCSPISGHRSVSWYQQTPGQGLQFLFEYFSETQRNKGNFPGRFSGRQFSNSRSEMNVSTLELGDSALYLCASSFTGGLGTEAFFGQGTRLTVV.

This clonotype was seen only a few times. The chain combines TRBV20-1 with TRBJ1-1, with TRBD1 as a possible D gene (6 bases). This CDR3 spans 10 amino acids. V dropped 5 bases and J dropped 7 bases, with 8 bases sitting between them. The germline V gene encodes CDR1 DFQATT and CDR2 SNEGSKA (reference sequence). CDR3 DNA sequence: TGCAGTGCTGGACAGAGTGAAGCTTTCTTT. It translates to CSAGQSEAFF.